The 20 T cell receptor beta chains in this list originate from one sample, sequenced in a study of cytomegalovirus exposure and HLA in healthy donors. 13 Jbeta primers and 60 Vbeta primers were used for the PCR. Here immunoSEQ multiplex PCR was the method, and the copy in TCRdb shows in-frame clones only, minus some. The table lists about 130,000 clones, approximately 79% of them singletons. The sequencing sample was made of PBMCs. The origin of the receptors is a man aged 30-40 years in good health and CMV-seronegative.

The rearrangement joins TRBV6-1 to TRBJ2-7; D perhaps matches TRBD1 (5 bases). The CDR3 consists of 12 residues. V lost 6 bases and J lost 3, with 9 bases in between. Germline V CDR1 and CDR2: MNHNS, SASEGT. CDR3 protein: CASRGLDYEQYF. The CDR3 DNA reads TGTGCCAGCAGGGGGCTGGACTACGAGCAGTACTTC.

The CDR3 DNA reads as TGCGCCAGCAGCCAAGGGACAGTTTTGGCTAATGAAAAACTGTTTTTT. This codes for CASSQGTVLANEKLFF. This chain links TRBV4-1 with TRBJ1-4; weak D call: TRBD1 (6 bases). The germline gives CDR1 MGHRA, CDR2 YSYEKL. This CDR3 is built from 16 residues. With 1 base removed from V and 3 bases from J, the gap between germline ends came to 12 bases.

This clone was counted only a few times. The chain has TRBV9 and TRBJ1-1; weak D call: TRBD1 (5 bases). CDR3 length: 12 amino acids. The germline V gene encodes CDR1 SGDLS and CDR2 YYNGEE. The ends were cut back, 3 bases at V and 7 bases at J, with 10 bases in the middle. As DNA, the CDR3 is TGTGCCAGCAGCGCCCTGGGACTTGAAGCTTTCTTT. Translating gives CASSALGLEAFF.

This clone turned up a few times. The chain uses TRBV6-5 and TRBJ1-2; 8 nucleotides align to TRBD1. The CDR3 is 16 residues long. The germline V gene encodes CDR1 MNHEY and CDR2 SVGAGI. J was trimmed by 4 bases and V by 2 bases; bases with no gene match: 9. The CDR3 coding sequence is TGTGCCAGCAGTTACCGTCCCAGGGGGCCAATCTATGGCTACACCTTC. The encoded protein is CASSYRPRGPIYGYTF.

The V gene is TRBV11-2, the J gene TRBJ2-7, with D maybe TRBD1 (5 bases). V dropped 4 bases and J dropped 4 bases, with 11 bases sitting between them. The germline V gene encodes CDR1 SGHAT and CDR2 FQNNGV. This CDR3 comprises 13 residues. In DNA form, the CDR3 reads TGTGCCAGCAGCTCCCGCCAGGGTTACGAGCAGTACTTC. It codes for CASSSRQGYEQYF.

This clone was observed a handful of times. The chain joins TRBV27 to TRBJ1-5; TRBD1 is a possible D gene (5 bases). CDR1 is MNHEY and CDR2 is SMNVEV in the germline V gene (reference sequence). The CDR3 runs to 16 residues. V dropped 3 bases and J dropped 0 bases, with 12 bases sitting between them. CDR3 coding DNA: TGTGCCAGCAGTTTCCTAGACAGCCTTAGCAATCAGCCCCAGCATTTT. This codes for CASSFLDSLSNQPQHF.

This clone was detected only a few times. This sequence joins TRBV2 and TRBJ2-7; D remains ambiguous. Germline CDR1 is SNHLY and CDR2 is FYNNEI. This CDR3 spans 10 amino acids. Trimming left V 6 bases short and J 9 bases short, with 9 bases between. CDR3 sequence: CASRRESQYF. DNA for the CDR3: TGTGCCAGCAGAAGAGAATCGCAGTACTTC.

The chain couples TRBV5-1 to TRBJ2-2; D not certain. V lost 0 bases and J 1 base, leaving 4 bases between the germline ends. Germline-derived CDR1 and CDR2 are SGHRS and YFSETQ. CDR3 size: 14 residues. The CDR3 nucleotides read TGCGCCAGCAGCTTGGTCGGGAACACCGGGGAGCTGTTTTTT. Its translation is CASSLVGNTGELFF.

This sequence joins TRBV28 and TRBJ1-5; D unclear. The CDR3 consists of 16 residues. Trimming took 0 bases from V and 0 from J, leaving 9 bases between them. Germline assignment: CDR1 MDHEN and CDR2 SYDVKM. This CDR3 is CASSLWGRYSNQPQHF. Here the CDR3 DNA reads TGTGCCAGCAGTTTATGGGGCAGATATAGCAATCAGCCCCAGCATTTT.

The chain recombines TRBV4-3 with TRBJ1-2, with D maybe TRBD1 (6 bases). Trimming cost V 4 bases and J 8 bases, with 23 bases left between them. CDR1 and CDR2 from the germline V gene are LGHNA and YSLEER. The CDR3 loop spans 16 amino acids. CDR3 nucleotides: TGCGCCAGCAGCCCGTCAATAGGGGGGGACCTTGGCGGCTACACCTTC. This translates into CASSPSIGGDLGGYTF.

J is TRBJ1-6 and V is TRBV6-5, with D maybe TRBD1 (6 bases). V was cut by 2 bases and J by 7 bases, with 12 bases left in between. Germline assignment: CDR1 MNHEY and CDR2 SVGAGI. The CDR3 extends over 15 amino acids. DNA for the CDR3: TGTGCCAGCAGTTACCAGGGGAACTTAAATTCACCCCTCCACTTT. Translated, it gives CASSYQGNLNSPLHF.

The rearrangement joins TRBV19 to TRBJ1-2, with 8 positions matching TRBD1. There are 12 residues in the CDR3. The germline CDR1 and CDR2 sequences are LNHDA and SQIVND (reference sequence). Trimming at V came to 10 bases and at J to 4 bases, leaving 5 bases not matched to a gene. The chain's CDR3 is CATTGQGYGYTF. CDR3 nucleotides: TGTGCCACCACAGGACAGGGCTATGGCTACACCTTC.

This clone showed up just a few times. V gene TRBV19 combines with J gene TRBJ2-7; D might be TRBD1 (6 bases). The V gene lost 5 bases and the J gene lost 4 bases, with 15 bases spanning the gap. CDR3 length equals 14 residues. Looked up from germline, CDR1 is LNHDA and CDR2 is SQIVND (reference sequence). DNA of the CDR3: TGTGCCAGTAGTCTACGGGACAAAAATTACGAGCAGTACTTC. Translating gives CASSLRDKNYEQYF.

The chain uses TRBV19 and TRBJ1-2, with TRBD1 identical over 10 bases. The germline gives CDR1 LNHDA, CDR2 SQIVND (reference sequence). The CDR3 has 15 amino acids. Trimming at V came to 10 bases and at J to 7 bases, leaving 15 bases not matched to a gene. The CDR3 DNA is TGTGCCACTAAGCTCCGTGGACAGGGGGTGTTTGGCTACACCTTC. This encodes CATKLRGQGVFGYTF. Full variable domain (outside the CDR3, taken from reference TRBV19 and TRBJ1-2): DGGITQSPKYLFRKEGQNVTLSCEQNLNHDAMYWYRQDPGQGLRLIYYSQIVNDFQKGDIAEGYSVSREKKESFPLTVTSAQKNPTAFYLCATKLRGQGVFGYTFGSGTRLTVV.

The genes are TRBV13 and TRBJ2-7; D is uncertain. Germline V CDR1 and CDR2: PRHDT, FYEKMQ (reference sequence). Deletions cut 6 bases from V and 9 bases from J, with 18 bases between. The CDR3 consists of 13 residues. CDR3 residues: CASSSQASYGQYF. For the CDR3, the DNA is TGTGCCAGCAGTTCGCAGGCCTCCTATGGGCAGTACTTC.

This clone was seen only a few times. The chain recombines TRBV9 with TRBJ2-3; TRBD2 agrees at 8 bases. Germline V CDR1 and CDR2: SGDLS, YYNGEE. This CDR3 is 20 amino acids long. Unmatched junction bases numbered 19, after V lost 0 bases and J lost 4 bases. CDR3 region: CASSVAPGGRVAGFSDTQYF. CDR3 sequence (DNA): TGTGCCAGCAGCGTAGCCCCCGGAGGAAGGGTAGCGGGGTTCTCAGATACGCAGTATTTT.

The J gene is TRBJ2-1, the V gene TRBV10-1, with 8 positions matching TRBD1. This CDR3 contains 14 residues. V dropped 2 bases and J dropped 12; count of bases not matched to a gene: 9. CDR1 and CDR2 (germline): WNHNN, SYGVQD (reference sequence). The CDR3 DNA is TGCGCCAGCAGTGAGATGACAGGGGCCGGCGTGCAGTTCTTC. Encoded protein: CASSEMTGAGVQFF.

V gene TRBV27 combines with J gene TRBJ1-1; tentative D call: TRBD1 (5 bases). The length of the CDR3 is 14 residues. V was trimmed by 1 base and J by 4 bases, leaving 10 bases between them. CDR1 is MNHEY and CDR2 is SMNVEV in the germline V gene (reference sequence). The CDR3 DNA follows: TGTGCCAGCAGTTTATACCGGACAACCACTGAAGCTTTCTTT. This gives the protein CASSLYRTTTEAFF.

The rearrangement joins TRBV29-1 to TRBJ2-5, with no clear D. This CDR3 has 14 amino acids. Germline V gives CDR1 SQVTM, CDR2 ANQGSEA. V was shortened by 1 base and J by 1 base, with 10 bases between the two germline ends. The CDR3 loop is CSVEGYGSQETQYF. In nucleotides, the CDR3 is TGCAGCGTTGAAGGGTATGGCAGCCAAGAGACCCAGTACTTC.

This clone was found a few times. The J gene is TRBJ2-5, the V gene TRBV20-1; unclear D gene. Trimming removed 6 bases from V and 3 bases from J, with 8 bases in between. The CDR3 consists of 11 residues. Germline V CDR1 and CDR2: DFQATT, SNEGSKA (reference sequence). The CDR3 sequence is CSAPPKETQYF. DNA of the CDR3: TGCAGTGCCCCCCCCAAAGAGACCCAGTACTTC.